This T cell receptor beta chain came from a study of cytomegalovirus exposure and HLA in healthy donors. About the study: Among around 170 million T cells, an earlier analysis found roughly 110 million unique TCR beta sequences. Overall study findings and caveats: In a later analysis, TCR beta V- and J-gene trimming was associated with a missense DCLRE1C variant. Common viral pathogens seemed, in a later analysis, to connect with several of the most significant clusters. The study found most TCR sequences rare, yet found some public TCRs in many donors.

The CDR3 length is 14 residues. The J segment lost 2 bases and the V segment lost 4 bases, leaving 5 bases of the junction unmatched. Germline V CDR1 and CDR2: MDHEN, SYDVKM. Use of 60 Vbeta and 13 Jbeta primers characterized the PCR. Sequencing used immunoSEQ multiplex PCR; TCRdb keeps in-frame clones, though not all of them. This sample yields over 150,000 clones, of which about three quarters are seen a single time; 2% to 3% belongs to the top ten. About this clone itself: Its antigen is as yet unknown.

The sequence was obtained from a middle-aged woman in good health and CMV-seropositive. Material: PBMCs. V usage is TRBV28 and J usage is TRBJ2-7, with TRBD1 identical over 7 bases. The CDR3: CASSSIDRAYEQYF. The CDR3, as DNA: TGTGCCAGCAGTTCTATTGACAGGGCCTACGAGCAGTACTTC.